This T cell receptor beta chain was sequenced in a study of cytomegalovirus exposure and HLA in healthy donors. CDR3 length: 15 amino acids. Looked up from germline, CDR1 is MNHNS and CDR2 is SASEGT. The V end was cut by 2 bases, the J end by 8 bases, with 18 bases between. The repertoire was sequenced with immunoSEQ multiplex PCR; TCRdb's copy has only in-frame clones and lacks some. There are about 110,000 clones in the sample; around 83% occur only once, and under 4.5% lies in the top ten. Overall study results and limits: Most TCRs appeared rarely, but some public TCRs recurred in many donors. Some TCR beta chains (about 170 of them) were listed as cytomegalovirus-associated. There were three CMV-associated chains whose specificity for CMV antigens was confirmed in vitro. Cytomegalovirus status, reportedly, was diagnosed with high specificity and sensitivity by the classifier.

This clone was observed a single time. As yet, its antigen is unknown. The chain carries TRBV6-1 and TRBJ1-2; tentative D call: TRBD1 (5 bases). The clonotype comes from a woman aged 18-35 years in good health and CMV-seropositive. What was sequenced was PBMCs. The CDR3 reads CASSEWGERGSGYTF. CDR3 DNA: TGTGCCAGCAGTGAATGGGGGGAACGAGGATCGGGCTACACCTTC.